This record covers a single TCR beta chain. Antigen: not known. This PCR relied on a set of 60 Vbeta primers and 13 Jbeta primers. Some clones are missing from TCRdb's copy, which holds only in-frame ones; the method was immunoSEQ multiplex PCR. The data contain about 190,000 clones, around 67% of them singletons. Looked up from germline, CDR1 is MGHRA and CDR2 is YSYEKL. V gave up 4 bases and J gave up 4 bases, with 10 bases separating them. The CDR3 length is 14 residues. This specimen comes from a study of cytomegalovirus exposure and HLA in healthy donors. Study background: Researchers found that under 90% of under 450 genotyped donors fell within the Caucasian-associated ancestry cluster.

Study conclusions and caveats: Presence/absence results assume similar sequencing depth per donor, which may not hold.

This clonotype was obtained from a woman in her twenties or thirties in good health and CMV-seropositive. The sample was PBMCs. V is TRBV4-1 and J is TRBJ2-2; D is unclear. CDR3 in DNA: TGCGCCAGCAGCCCTCTAGTCACCACCGGGGAGCTGTTTTTT. The encoded protein is CASSPLVTTGELFF.